Shown below are 21 T cell receptor beta chains from a single sample sequenced in a study of read filtering for tumor transcriptome and immune sequencing. This library used around 400 ng RNA and molecular barcoded adaptors spanning alpha/delta and beta/gamma chains. Using its own MiXCR run on the reads, TCRdb lists one record per CDR3 protein. The data hold 100,000 to 150,000 distinct CDR3 sequences, with 10% to 15% observed a single time. Sequenced input: a population of CD138-negative cells sorted from bone marrow. The receptors shown here come from a donor at least 40 years old with multiple myeloma.

This clonotype was seen more than once but under ten times. The chain recombines TRBV4-1 with TRBJ2-5; a possible D gene is TRBD2 (6 bases). Germline CDR1 and CDR2: MGHRA and YSYEKL. Trimming left V 2 bases short and J 5 bases short, with 9 bases between. The CDR3 is made up of 13 amino acids. The CDR3 DNA sequence: TGCGCCAGCAGCCAAATAGCGGTGGAGACCCAGTACTTC. Protein product: CASSQIAVETQYF.

This clonotype was counted many times. The rearrangement uses TRBV20-1 and TRBJ2-5, with a tentative D call TRBD2 (5 bases). The CDR3 runs 16 residues. The V gene lost 0 bases and the J gene lost 3 bases, with 17 bases spanning the gap. Germline V gives CDR1 DFQATT, CDR2 SNEGSKA (reference sequence). The chain's CDR3 is CSARDFAEPGKETQYF. The CDR3 DNA reads as TGCAGTGCTAGAGATTTCGCGGAGCCCGGGAAAGAGACCCAGTACTTC.

This clonotype was found many times. V and J are TRBV6-2 or TRBV6-3 and TRBJ2-2; D is ambiguous. This CDR3 spans 15 amino acids. Germline V gene lookup returns CDR1 MNHEY and CDR2 SVGEGT. V shed 2 bases and J shed 2 bases, with 9 bases lying between them. CDR3 in amino acids: CASSYPQANTGELFF. The CDR3 region has the DNA TGTGCCAGCAGTTACCCCCAGGCCAACACCGGGGAGCTGTTTTTT.

The table lists this clonotype with many counts. The V gene is TRBV20-1, the J gene TRBJ2-1, with TRBD2 matching 13 bases. Germline CDR1 and CDR2: DFQATT and SNEGSKA (reference sequence). The junction had 14 bases not matched to a gene; V was cut back by 6 bases and J by 6 bases. CDR3 length: 17 amino acids. The CDR3 DNA sequence: TGCAGTGCAGGAAGGACTAGCGGGAGTTTTCGGGGCAATGAGCAGTTCTTC. It yields the protein CSAGRTSGSFRGNEQFF.

At least ten counts were recorded for this clonotype. This chain connects TRBV29-1 to TRBJ2-6; D gene unclear. The CDR3 is 17 residues long. V lost 2 bases and J lost 1, with 15 bases in between. Germline CDR1 reads SQVTM; CDR2 reads ANQGSEA. CDR3 DNA: TGCAGCGTTGAAACTACCCAGCAGACGTCTGGGGCCAACGTCCTGACTTTC. This codes for CSVETTQQTSGANVLTF.

This clonotype occurred a few times. The J gene is TRBJ2-7, the V gene TRBV28; TRBD1 is a possible D gene (5 bases). This CDR3 spans 13 amino acids. V dropped 5 bases and J dropped 3 bases, with 11 bases sitting between them. CDR1 is MDHEN and CDR2 is SYDVKM in the germline V gene. CDR3 in DNA: TGTGCCAGCAGTCCCTTAGGGGACTACGAGCAGTACTTC. Amino acids: CASSPLGDYEQYF. Full variable domain (remainder filled in from reference TRBV28 and TRBJ2-7): DVKVTQSSRYLVKRTGEKVFLECVQDMDHENMFWYRQDPGLGLRLIYFSYDVKMKEKGDIPEGYSVSREKKERFSLILESASTNQTSMYLCASSPLGDYEQYFGPGTRLTVT.

At least ten counts were recorded for this clonotype. V gene TRBV6-6 combines with J gene TRBJ1-1, with TRBD1 matching 12 bases. The trim removed 6 bases at V and 5 bases at J, leaving 10 bases unmatched. The CDR3 is made up of 16 amino acids. In germline, CDR1 is MNHNY, CDR2 SVGAGI (reference sequence). This CDR3 reads CASRTGTGGFMTEAFF. CDR3 DNA sequence: TGTGCCAGCAGAACCGGGACAGGGGGCTTTATGACTGAAGCTTTCTTT.

This clonotype was counted ten times or more. The chain carries TRBV12-3 or TRBV12-4 and TRBJ2-2; a possible D gene is TRBD1 (6 bases). Between the trimmed V and J ends, which lost 9 bases and 0 bases, there was a span of 8 bases. CDR3 size: 13 residues. The CDR3 nucleotides read TGTGCCAGGGACAGCCCGAACACCGGGGAGCTGTTTTTT. Translating it yields CARDSPNTGELFF.

This clonotype was counted ten times or more. The V call is TRBV30, the J call TRBJ2-1, with D perhaps matching TRBD2 (6 bases). The germline V gene has CDR1 GTSNPN and CDR2 SVGIG (reference sequence). CDR3 size: 15 residues. V lost 0 bases and J lost 0, with 9 bases in between. Here the CDR3 DNA reads TGTGCCTGGAGTGTCCCTAGCGTCTCCTACAATGAGCAGTTCTTC. Residues: CAWSVPSVSYNEQFF.

This clonotype was seen ten or more times. V gene TRBV2 combines with J gene TRBJ2-4, with D perhaps being TRBD1 or TRBD2 (6 bases each). Germline loops: CDR1 SNHLY, CDR2 FYNNEI. The CDR3 totals 18 residues. Trimming left V 8 bases short and J 0 bases short, with 23 bases between. In nucleotides, the CDR3 is TGTGCCAGCGGGAACGACAGGCGGGGAGGACTAGCCAAAAACATTCAGTACTTC. This translates into CASGNDRRGGLAKNIQYF. Combining the CDR3 with reference TRBV2 and TRBJ2-4 gives the whole variable domain EPEVTQTPSHQVTQMGQEVILRCVPISNHLYFYWYRQILGQKVEFLVSFYNNEISEKSEIFDDQFSVERPDGSNFTLKIRSTKLEDSAMYFCASGNDRRGGLAKNIQYFGAGTRLSVL.

Regarding this clonotype: A much more abundant neighbour one base away suggests this may be a read error. This chain uses TRBV20-1 with TRBJ2-7, with D tentatively TRBD2 (6 bases). Germline CDR1 DFQATT, CDR2 SNEGSKA (reference sequence). CDR3 length equals 13 residues. CDR3 nucleotide sequence: TGCAGTGCTAGGGGGGAGGCGCTCTACGAGCAGAACTTC. Translated: CSARGEALYEQNF.

Only a few counts were recorded for this clonotype. This sequence may be a read error, since a much larger clone differs from it by one base. The rearrangement uses TRBV7-2 and TRBJ2-3, with 8 positions matching TRBD2. The junction had 18 bases not matched to a gene; V was cut back by 5 bases and J by 8 bases. Germline V gives CDR1 SGHTA, CDR2 FQGNSA. This CDR3 has 17 residues. CDR3 in DNA: TGTGCCAGCAGCCCAACCACAGGAAGCGGGAGAGGGGCTACGCAGTATTTT. Encoded protein: CASSPTTGSGRGATQYF.

This clonotype occurred many times. The chain uses TRBV20-1 and TRBJ2-4; D unresolved. The CDR3 runs 14 residues. Per the germline V gene, CDR1 is DFQATT and CDR2 is SNEGSKA (reference sequence). Between the trimmed V and J ends, which lost 5 bases and 0 bases, there was a span of 11 bases. The CDR3 DNA is TGCAGTGCTCACCCCCCCCTAGCCAAAAACATTCAGTACTTC. Translating it yields CSAHPPLAKNIQYF.

This clonotype has at least ten counts. The chain combines TRBV10-3 with TRBJ2-1; D ambiguous. Germline values: CDR1 ENHRY, CDR2 SYGVKD. This CDR3 is 15 amino acids long. V gave up 3 bases and J gave up 6 bases, with 15 bases separating them. The CDR3 loop is CAISDDGSFSNEQFF. CDR3 in DNA: TGTGCCATCAGTGACGACGGCAGTTTTTCCAATGAGCAGTTCTTC.

This clonotype was detected many times. The rearrangement links TRBV9 to TRBJ2-1, with 16 bases fitting TRBD2. This CDR3 spans 18 amino acids. V trimming: 3 bases; J trimming: 9 bases; junction bases outside the gene matches: 12. In germline, CDR1 is SGDLS, CDR2 YYNGEE. As DNA, the CDR3 is TGTGCCAGCAGCGGGACAGGGACTAGCGGGAGGGCCTGGGGTGAGCAGTTCTTC. This gives the protein CASSGTGTSGRAWGEQFF. Using reference TRBV9 and TRBJ2-1 for the parts outside the CDR3, the full variable domain is DSGVTQTPKHLITATGQRVTLRCSPRSGDLSVYWYQQSLDQGLQFLIQYYNGEERAKGNILERFSAQQFPDLHSELNLSSLELGDSALYFCASSGTGTSGRAWGEQFFGPGTRLTVL.

This clonotype was seen at least ten times. CDR3 sequence (DNA): TGTGCCAGCAGCTATACAGGTGAGCAGTTCTTC. Translated, it gives CASSYTGEQFF. The chain employs TRBV3-1 and TRBJ2-1; TRBD1 might be the D (5 bases). The CDR3 covers 11 residues. Trimming cost V 5 bases and J 9 bases, with 8 bases left between them. Germline CDR1 is LGHDT and CDR2 is YNNKEL (reference sequence).

The J gene is TRBJ1-1, the V gene TRBV12-3 or TRBV12-4; D unclear. V was trimmed by 8 bases and J by 4 bases, leaving 14 bases between them. This CDR3 comprises 13 residues. The CDR3 loop reads CASGMTRGTEAFF. CDR3 sequence (DNA): TGTGCCAGCGGTATGACCCGGGGCACTGAAGCTTTCTTT.

This clonotype was found many times. V usage is TRBV11-2 and J usage is TRBJ1-2; possibly TRBD1 for D (5 bases). The ends were cut back, 1 base at V and 8 bases at J, with 8 bases in the middle. CDR3 length equals 12 residues. The germline gives CDR1 SGHAT, CDR2 FQNNGV. The CDR3 DNA reads as TGTGCCAGCAGCTTAGCTGGGGCGGGCTACACCTTC. Protein: CASSLAGAGYTF.

This clonotype showed up many times. The DNA for the CDR3 is TGTGCCAGCGTTTGGGACAGGAACACTGAAGCTTTCTTT. Protein sequence: CASVWDRNTEAFF. J is TRBJ1-1 and V is TRBV6-1, with 7 nucleotides matching TRBD1. Germline-derived CDR1 and CDR2 are MNHNS and SASEGT. This CDR3 has 13 amino acids. The V and J ends lost 8 bases and 1 base, in that order; junction bases with no gene match: 4.

The V call is TRBV20-1, the J call TRBJ2-1; maybe TRBD1 (5 bases). The CDR3 runs 15 residues. Trimming took 5 bases from V and 4 from J, leaving 18 bases between them. Germline V CDR1 and CDR2: DFQATT, SNEGSKA (reference sequence). CDR3: CSAPNPETVYNEQFF. The CDR3 DNA reads TGCAGTGCTCCAAACCCCGAGACAGTATACAATGAGCAGTTCTTC.

For this clonotype: A single base separates this from a much larger clone, so it may be a read error. The chain employs TRBV5-1 and TRBJ1-6; D possibly corresponds to TRBD1 (5 bases). The CDR3 has 14 residues. Germline loops: CDR1 SGHRS, CDR2 YFSETQ. The CDR3 spells CANSLGREHSPLHF. The CDR3 DNA sequence: TGCGCCAACAGCTTGGGACGGGAACATTCACCCCTCCACTTT.